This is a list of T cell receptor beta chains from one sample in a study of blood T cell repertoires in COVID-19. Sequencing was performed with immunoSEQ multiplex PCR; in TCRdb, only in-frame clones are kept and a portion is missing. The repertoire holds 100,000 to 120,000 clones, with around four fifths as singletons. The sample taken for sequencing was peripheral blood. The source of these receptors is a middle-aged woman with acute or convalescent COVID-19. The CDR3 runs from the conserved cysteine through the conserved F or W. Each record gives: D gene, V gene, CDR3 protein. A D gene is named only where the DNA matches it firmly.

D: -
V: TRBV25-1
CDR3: CASSAGSNTIYF

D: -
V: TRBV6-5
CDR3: CASSDSHNAGNTIYF

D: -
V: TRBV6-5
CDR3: CATQRGTEAFF

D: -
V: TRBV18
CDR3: CASTSDRTHQNGAFF

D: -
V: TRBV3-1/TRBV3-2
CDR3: CASSQDTGEDQYF

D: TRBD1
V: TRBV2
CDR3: CASKTGTNPKNIQYF

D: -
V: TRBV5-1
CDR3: CASSFAETDTQYF

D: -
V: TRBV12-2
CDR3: CASRLASSIYSHTGRGDNEKLFF

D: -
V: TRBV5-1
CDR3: CASSITTGNYEQYF

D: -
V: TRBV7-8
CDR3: CASSPPRQISGNTIYF

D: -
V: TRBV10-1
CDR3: CASSARNTRETGELFF

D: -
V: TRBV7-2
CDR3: CASSSSQGPGELFF

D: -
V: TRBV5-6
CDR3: CASSLGGYGYTF

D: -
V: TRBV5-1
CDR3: CASSLDSPARELFF

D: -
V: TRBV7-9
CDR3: CASSPKWGAGNTIYF

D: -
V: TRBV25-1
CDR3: CASSEYPGYNQPQHF

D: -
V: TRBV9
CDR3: CASSGGERTLQETQYF

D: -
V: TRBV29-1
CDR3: CSVSRDNSSPLHF

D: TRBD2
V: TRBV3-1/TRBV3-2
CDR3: CASTASGGAMREDTQYF

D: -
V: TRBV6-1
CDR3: CASSEAGGQPQHF

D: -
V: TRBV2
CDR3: CASSRGFEQYF

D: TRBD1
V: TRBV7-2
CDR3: CASSPTGRYGYTF

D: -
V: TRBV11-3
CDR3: CASSRDSGGELFF